Each of the 15 T cell receptor beta chains below was sequenced from the same sample in a study of blood T cell repertoires in COVID-19. TCRdb's table, derived via immunoSEQ multiplex PCR, lists solely in-frame clones and lacks some. The top ten hold 5% to 6.5% of the sample, which has fewer than 250,000 clones, 84% seen once. The sequencing sample was made of peripheral blood. The receptors were gathered from a woman aged 70 to 79 with active or convalescent COVID-19.

V gene TRBV5-1 combines with J gene TRBJ2-5; TRBD2 might be the D (5 bases). Trimming took off 1 base at V and 2 bases at J, with 12 bases between the two ends. CDR3 length: 15 residues. The germline V gene encodes CDR1 SGHRS and CDR2 YFSETQ. DNA for the CDR3: TGCGCCAGCAGCTTGAGCGGAGCTATACAAGAGACCCAGTACTTC. Translated: CASSLSGAIQETQYF.

V gene TRBV27 combines with J gene TRBJ2-7; 8 bases are a match to TRBD2. The CDR3 sequence is 15 residues long. Per germline, CDR1 MNHEY and CDR2 SMNVEV (reference sequence). J gave up 3 bases and V 5 bases, and 9 bases lay outside the gene matches. The CDR3 DNA sequence: TGTGCCAGCAGTCTTCAACGTAGCGGGAACTACGAGCAGTACTTC. This codes for CASSLQRSGNYEQYF.

The rearrangement joins TRBV9 to TRBJ2-2; 7 bases are shared with TRBD1. Per germline, CDR1 SGDLS and CDR2 YYNGEE. The CDR3 runs 15 residues. The junction had 6 bases not matched to a gene; V was cut back by 1 base and J by 6 bases. As DNA, the CDR3 is TGTGCCAGCAGCGTAACACAGGGGTACTCCGGGGAGCTGTTTTTT. Amino acid sequence: CASSVTQGYSGELFF.

The rearrangement joins TRBV27 to TRBJ2-3; 9 bases are shared with TRBD2. Trimming cost V 7 bases and J 2 bases; bases outside gene matches: 10. Germline V gene lookup returns CDR1 MNHEY and CDR2 SMNVEV (reference sequence). The CDR3 loop spans 16 amino acids. The CDR3 nucleotides read TGTGCCAGCATCCCTCCGAGCGGGAGGAACACAGATACGCAGTATTTT. It specifies CASIPPSGRNTDTQYF.

V is TRBV5-6 and J is TRBJ2-7; 14 bases align to TRBD2. The CDR3 is 14 amino acids. CDR1 SGHDT and CDR2 YYEEEE come from the germline V gene. V trimming: 4 bases; J trimming: 8 bases; junction bases outside the gene matches: 5. CDR3 coding DNA: TGTGCCAGCAGCGGGACTAGCGGGAGATCGAAGCAGTACTTC. Amino acids: CASSGTSGRSKQYF. The whole variable domain, remainder taken from reference TRBV5-6 and TRBJ2-7, is DAGVTQSPTHLIKTRGQQVTLRCSPKSGHDTVSWYQQALGQGPQFIFQYYEEEERQRGNFPDRFSGHQFPNYSSELNVNALLLGDSALYLCASSGTSGRSKQYFGPGTRLTVT.

The gene calls are TRBV28 and TRBJ1-1, with D tentatively TRBD1 (6 bases). Germline lookup yields CDR1 MDHEN and CDR2 SYDVKM. V was pared by 3 bases and J by 7 bases, with 12 bases between. This CDR3 has 13 residues. CDR3 nucleotides: TGTGCCAGCAGTTTTCCTGCGGACAGTGAAGCTTTCTTT. Protein: CASSFPADSEAFF.

The chain combines TRBV2 with TRBJ2-1, with D unclear. The CDR3 sequence is 13 residues long. V was clipped by 1 base and J by 11 bases, with 12 bases between them. Germline CDR1 is SNHLY and CDR2 is FYNNEI. The CDR3 sequence: CASSEEYNSKQFF. For the CDR3, the DNA is TGTGCCAGCAGTGAAGAGTACAACAGTAAGCAGTTCTTC.

The chain combines TRBV19 with TRBJ2-1, with D uncertain. This CDR3 spans 15 amino acids. Germline CDR1 reads LNHDA; CDR2 reads SQIVND (reference sequence). The V gene lost 6 bases and the J gene lost 6 bases, with 18 bases spanning the gap. The CDR3 protein is CASSLAMVFRNEQFF. DNA of the CDR3: TGTGCCAGTAGCCTCGCTATGGTGTTCCGCAATGAGCAGTTCTTC.

This clone was seen only once. The chain is built from TRBV6-5 and TRBJ2-4; 11 bases are shared with TRBD2. V dropped 8 bases and J dropped 8; count of bases not matched to a gene: 11. The CDR3 length is 15 residues. Germline loops: CDR1 MNHEY, CDR2 SVGAGI. CDR3 region: CASSSGRPEVYIQYF. DNA for the CDR3: TGTGCCAGCTCTAGCGGGAGGCCCGAGGTGTACATTCAGTACTTC.

The chain joins TRBV9 to TRBJ2-7; D unclear. V was clipped by 0 bases and J by 2 bases, with 12 bases between them. Germline-derived CDR1 and CDR2 are SGDLS and YYNGEE. The CDR3 length is 15 residues. This CDR3 reads CASSVGPSGAYEQYF. For the CDR3, the DNA is TGTGCCAGCAGCGTAGGTCCTAGTGGCGCCTACGAGCAGTACTTC.

This chain connects TRBV29-1 to TRBJ2-3, with a tentative D call TRBD2 (6 bases). V gave up 4 bases and J gave up 2 bases, with 16 bases separating them. The germline V gene has CDR1 SQVTM and CDR2 ANQGSEA. CDR3 size: 15 residues. The chain's CDR3 is CSVAGRDPFTDTQYF. CDR3 DNA sequence: TGCAGCGTTGCCGGGAGAGACCCTTTCACAGATACGCAGTATTTT.

The chain employs TRBV6-6 and TRBJ1-1; possibly TRBD1 for D (5 bases). The CDR3 totals 15 residues. The V gene's germline CDR1 is MNHNY and CDR2 SVGAGI (reference sequence). Trimming stripped 2 bases from V and 3 bases from J, with 13 bases between. The CDR3 DNA sequence: TGTGCCAGCAGTTACCGGGCAGGGAGGTACACTGAAGCTTTCTTT. Its translation is CASSYRAGRYTEAFF.

This clone showed up just once. The J gene is TRBJ2-1, the V gene TRBV3-1 (or the pseudogene TRBV3-2); maybe TRBD2 (5 bases). Trimming removed 10 bases at V and 5 bases at J, with 21 bases between. The CDR3 runs 15 residues. Germline values: CDR1 LGHDT, CDR2 YNNKEL (reference sequence). The CDR3 sequence is CATNKEGKGHNEQFF. For the CDR3, the DNA is TGTGCCACCAATAAAGAGGGAAAGGGTCACAATGAGCAGTTCTTC.

The J gene is TRBJ1-3, the V gene TRBV28, with 7 bases identical to TRBD1. Looked up from germline, CDR1 is MDHEN and CDR2 is SYDVKM. With 2 bases clipped from V and 4 bases from J, the junction kept 2 bases outside the gene matches. The length of the CDR3 is 14 residues. The CDR3 is CASSLTGAGNTIYF. CDR3 coding DNA: TGTGCCAGCAGTTTAACAGGGGCAGGAAACACCATATATTTT. The variable domain in full, with the rest retrieved from reference TRBV28 and TRBJ1-3, is DVKVTQSSRYLVKRTGEKVFLECVQDMDHENMFWYRQDPGLGLRLIYFSYDVKMKEKGDIPEGYSVSREKKERFSLILESASTNQTSMYLCASSLTGAGNTIYFGEGSWLTVV.

The CDR3 spells CASSPSFRGNSPLHF. CDR3 sequence (DNA): TGTGCCAGCAGCCCAAGTTTCCGGGGTAATTCACCCCTCCACTTT. V and J are TRBV28 and TRBJ1-6, with D hard to call. V lost 6 bases, J lost 6 bases, and 15 bases lay in between. CDR1 MDHEN and CDR2 SYDVKM come from the germline V gene. CDR3 length: 15 amino acids.